Presented here are 22 T cell receptor beta chains from one specimen sequenced in a study of naive and memory T cell subsets. Which antigens these TCRs recognize remains unknown. The beta constant-region primer was an equimolar mix of two oligonucleotides covering TRBC1 and TRBC2. Ligated cDNA was amplified by four rounds of PCR with nested alpha and beta constant-region primers and SP2. A single record per CDR3 protein comes from TCRdb applying MiXCR to the UMI-ligation and nested PCR reads. In the table there are roughly 140,000 distinct CDR3 sequences, about 20% of which are singletons. Study results and caveats: Naive repertoires, especially CD8, held a few larger clonotypes, possibly memory cells re-expressing CD45RA.

The material sequenced was naive CD8+ T cells from blood. The receptors here all came from a human donor in good health.

This clonotype came up a few times. The gene calls are TRBV14 and TRBJ2-7; D is perhaps TRBD1 (6 bases). The length of the CDR3 is 15 residues. Trimming pared 1 base from V and 0 bases from J, leaving 10 bases between. CDR1 and CDR2 from the germline V gene are SGHDN and FVKESK. The CDR3 DNA sequence: TGTGCCAGCAGCCAAGCGCAGGGGCTCTCCTACGAGCAGTACTTC. Its protein is CASSQAQGLSYEQYF.

This clonotype appeared a few times. J is TRBJ2-6 and V is TRBV12-3 or TRBV12-4; D gene unclear. This CDR3 is built from 17 residues. V was clipped by 7 bases and J by 0 bases, with 16 bases between them. DNA of the CDR3: TGTGCCAGCACCAACGAGGCCGATCCCTCTGGGGCCAACGTCCTGACTTTC. Protein: CASTNEADPSGANVLTF.

There are a few counts of this clonotype. The chain carries TRBV29-1 and TRBJ1-1; D remains ambiguous. The length of the CDR3 is 14 residues. Trimming pared 0 bases from V and 0 bases from J, leaving 8 bases between. CDR1 SQVTM and CDR2 ANQGSEA come from the germline V gene. CDR3: CSVEDASMNTEAFF. CDR3 coding DNA: TGCAGCGTTGAAGATGCAAGCATGAACACTGAAGCTTTCTTT.

This clonotype was seen a few times. The chain recombines TRBV5-1 with TRBJ2-1; D gene unclear. Deletions cut 3 bases from V and 6 bases from J, with 19 bases between. CDR3 length: 16 residues. Per the germline V gene, CDR1 is SGHRS and CDR2 is YFSETQ. The CDR3 sequence: CASSSHLETLSNEQFF. The CDR3 nucleotides are TGCGCCAGCAGCTCCCATCTCGAAACTTTAAGCAATGAGCAGTTCTTC. Using reference TRBV5-1 and TRBJ2-1 for the parts outside the CDR3, the full variable domain is KAGVTQTPRYLIKTRGQQVTLSCSPISGHRSVSWYQQTPGQGLQFLFEYFSETQRNKGNFPGRFSGRQFSNSRSEMNVSTLELGDSALYLCASSSHLETLSNEQFFGPGTRLTVL.

This chain uses TRBV12-5 with TRBJ2-1; D is possibly TRBD2 (5 bases). This CDR3 spans 14 amino acids. Germline lookup yields CDR1 LGHNT and CDR2 FRNRAP. The V end lost 4 bases, the J end lost 7 bases, and 14 bases lay between the germline ends. CDR3 in amino acids: CASGSGSRWNEQFF. The CDR3 coding sequence is TGTGCTAGTGGTTCGGGGAGCAGGTGGAATGAGCAGTTCTTC. Full variable domain (missing parts from reference TRBV12-5 and TRBJ2-1): DARVTQTPRHKVTEMGQEVTMRCQPILGHNTVFWYRQTMMQGLELLAYFRNRAPLDDSGMPKDRFSAEMPDATLATLKIQPSEPRDSAVYFCASGSGSRWNEQFFGPGTRLTVL.

V gene TRBV29-1 combines with J gene TRBJ2-7; 9 bases are shared with TRBD2. Germline V gene data show CDR1 as SQVTM and CDR2 as ANQGSEA. V was pared by 1 base and J by 6 bases, with 13 bases of the junction left unmatched. CDR3 length: 16 residues. CDR3 sequence (DNA): TGCAGCGTTGAAGGGCCGATAGCGGGAGCGATAAGCGAGCAGTACTTC. This codes for CSVEGPIAGAISEQYF.

The V gene is TRBV7-2, the J gene TRBJ2-7; 8 nucleotides align to TRBD2. Germline assignment: CDR1 SGHTA and CDR2 FQGNSA. The CDR3 is made up of 14 amino acids. The junction had 9 bases not matched to a gene; V was cut back by 4 bases and J by 7 bases. The CDR3 DNA sequence: TGTGCCAGCAGCTACCCGGGGGGGGCGCGTGAGCAGTACTTC. This gives the protein CASSYPGGAREQYF.

V is TRBV12-5 and J is TRBJ2-1; 11 nucleotides line up with TRBD2. The CDR3 runs to 20 residues. The V segment lost 3 bases and the J segment 1 base; nucleotides outside the gene matches: 14. CDR1 and CDR2 (germline): LGHNT, FRNRAP. The CDR3 sequence: CASGFIRSLAGGMSYNEQFF. The DNA for the CDR3 is TGTGCTAGTGGTTTTATCAGGAGTCTAGCGGGAGGTATGTCCTACAATGAGCAGTTCTTC. Full variable domain (missing parts from reference TRBV12-5 and TRBJ2-1): DARVTQTPRHKVTEMGQEVTMRCQPILGHNTVFWYRQTMMQGLELLAYFRNRAPLDDSGMPKDRFSAEMPDATLATLKIQPSEPRDSAVYFCASGFIRSLAGGMSYNEQFFGPGTRLTVL.

The chain carries TRBV12-3 or TRBV12-4 and TRBJ1-3; D gene unclear. The CDR3 runs to 13 residues. Trimming left V 3 bases short and J 0 bases short, with 3 bases between. The CDR3 sequence is CASSFNSGNTIYF. CDR3 nucleotides: TGTGCCAGCAGTTTCAACTCTGGAAACACCATATATTTT.

This sequence joins TRBV11-2 and TRBJ2-4; D gene ambiguous. CDR1 SGHAT and CDR2 FQNNGV come from the germline V gene. Trimming removed 5 bases at V and 8 bases at J, with 13 bases between. The CDR3 is 13 residues long. The CDR3 is CASSLHPGDIQYF. As DNA, the CDR3 is TGTGCCAGCAGCCTTCACCCGGGTGACATTCAGTACTTC. Filled out from reference TRBV11-2 and TRBJ2-4, the complete variable domain reads EAGVAQSPRYKIIEKRQSVAFWCNPISGHATLYWYQQILGQGPKLLIQFQNNGVVDDSQLPKDRFSAERLKGVDSTLKIQPAKLEDSAVYLCASSLHPGDIQYFGAGTRLSVL.

This clonotype was found a few times. The rearrangement joins TRBV6-5 to TRBJ1-1, with D unresolved. V was trimmed by 2 bases and J by 0 bases, leaving 7 bases between them. In germline, CDR1 is MNHEY, CDR2 SVGAGI. This CDR3 contains 14 residues. This CDR3 reads CASSYGMMNTEAFF. CDR3 nucleotides: TGTGCCAGCAGTTACGGAATGATGAACACTGAAGCTTTCTTT.

The chain links TRBV14 to TRBJ1-1, with 9 bases matching TRBD1. The CDR3 contains 14 residues. Looked up from germline, CDR1 is SGHDN and CDR2 is FVKESK. The V gene end was trimmed by 3 bases and the J gene end by 5 bases; junction bases not matched to a gene: 4. CDR3 in amino acids: CASSHFDRGTEAFF. In DNA, the CDR3 is TGTGCCAGCAGCCATTTCGACAGGGGGACTGAAGCTTTCTTT.

This clonotype was seen just once. This chain links TRBV7-9 with TRBJ2-1; TRBD2 matches at 9 bases. V shed 5 bases and J 7 bases; nucleotides not matched to a gene: 9. Germline CDR1 is SEHNR and CDR2 is FQNEAQ (reference sequence). CDR3 size: 15 residues. The CDR3 loop reads CASSAAMREGNEQFF. DNA for the CDR3: TGTGCCAGCAGCGCTGCCATGCGGGAGGGGAATGAGCAGTTCTTC. The whole variable domain, remainder taken from reference TRBV7-9 and TRBJ2-1, is DTGVSQNPRHKITKRGQNVTFRCDPISEHNRLYWYRQTLGQGPEFLTYFQNEAQLEKSRLLSDRFSAERPKGSFSTLEIQRTEQGDSAMYLCASSAAMREGNEQFFGPGTRLTVL.

This chain joins TRBV9 and TRBJ2-1; 8 nucleotides line up with TRBD1. The germline V gene has CDR1 SGDLS and CDR2 YYNGEE. The CDR3 extends over 17 amino acids. J gave up 0 bases and V 3 bases, and 8 bases lay outside the gene matches. The chain's CDR3 is CASSGDRGRNSYNEQFF. As DNA, the CDR3 is TGTGCCAGCAGCGGAGACAGGGGAAGGAACTCCTACAATGAGCAGTTCTTC.

In its sample, this clonotype was seen a few times. The V gene is TRBV27, the J gene TRBJ2-3, with D tentatively TRBD1 or TRBD2 (5 bases each). There are 14 residues in the CDR3. Trimming removed 4 bases from V and 1 base from J, with 9 bases in between. In germline, CDR1 is MNHEY, CDR2 SMNVEV (reference sequence). The CDR3 sequence: CASSWGMGTDTQYF. For the CDR3, the DNA is TGTGCCAGCAGTTGGGGGATGGGCACAGATACGCAGTATTTT.

This clonotype was seen only a few times. The chain employs TRBV2 and TRBJ2-1, with D maybe TRBD2 (5 bases). Germline V lookup: CDR1 SNHLY, CDR2 FYNNEI. Trimming left V 7 bases short and J 7 bases short, with 11 bases between. The CDR3 contains 12 residues. The CDR3: CASTEGSNEQFF. CDR3 nucleotides: TGTGCCAGCACGGAAGGGAGTAATGAGCAGTTCTTC.

This clonotype has more than one count but fewer than ten. The V gene is TRBV7-6, the J gene TRBJ1-4, with D tentatively TRBD1 (6 bases). Trimming took 5 bases from V and 4 from J, leaving 17 bases between them. The CDR3 covers 16 residues. Per the germline V gene, CDR1 is SGHVS and CDR2 is FNYEAQ. The CDR3 reads CASSQRHRDLNEKLFF. CDR3 in DNA: TGTGCCAGCAGCCAAAGGCACAGGGACCTTAATGAAAAACTGTTTTTT.

The sample holds a few counts of this clonotype. This chain links TRBV7-6 with TRBJ2-3, with D perhaps TRBD1 or TRBD2 (5 bases each). The V gene's germline CDR1 is SGHVS and CDR2 FNYEAQ. This CDR3 is 14 amino acids long. Trimming took 5 bases from V and 2 from J, leaving 11 bases between them. In nucleotides, the CDR3 is TGTGCCAGCAGCCCCGGGACCGTCACAGATACGCAGTATTTT. It yields the protein CASSPGTVTDTQYF. Complete variable domain (other parts from reference TRBV7-6 and TRBJ2-3): GAGVSQSPRYKVTKRGQDVALRCDPISGHVSLYWYRQALGQGPEFLTYFNYEAQQDKSGLPNDRFSAERPEGSISTLTIQRTEQRDSAMYRCASSPGTVTDTQYFGPGTRLTVL.

The V call is TRBV29-1, the J call TRBJ1-1; 9 bases are a match to TRBD1. CDR3 length equals 15 residues. Looked up from germline, CDR1 is SQVTM and CDR2 is ANQGSEA. V lost 1 base and J lost 1; bases outside the gene matches: 4. Here the CDR3 reads CSVEGTGEENTEAFF. As DNA, the CDR3 is TGCAGCGTTGAAGGGACAGGGGAGGAGAACACTGAAGCTTTCTTT.

This chain connects TRBV6-2 or TRBV6-3 to TRBJ2-3; a weak D match, TRBD2 (5 bases). CDR3 length: 18 residues. Germline V gives CDR1 MNHEY, CDR2 SVGEGT. The V end was cut by 0 bases, the J end by 1 base, with 17 bases between. CDR3 bases: TGTGCCAGCAGTTACTCGATCGGTCGGGTGGAGGGCACAGATACGCAGTATTTT. Translated, it gives CASSYSIGRVEGTDTQYF.

This clonotype occurred a few times. The chain links TRBV7-9 to TRBJ2-5, with TRBD2 as a possible D gene (5 bases). V shed 5 bases and J shed 2 bases, with 12 bases lying between them. This CDR3 has 14 residues. Germline CDR1 is SEHNR and CDR2 is FQNEAQ (reference sequence). CDR3 bases: TGTGCCAGCAGCCTCACTAGAGGGCAAGAGACCCAGTACTTC. Its translation is CASSLTRGQETQYF.

This clonotype has just a few counts. The chain uses TRBV25-1 and TRBJ1-5; D ambiguous. The CDR3 length is 11 residues. Germline assignment: CDR1 MGHDK and CDR2 SYGVNS. V was pared by 4 bases and J by 11 bases, with 9 bases between. CDR3 coding DNA: TGTGCCAGCAGTGGTCCTTCGGCCCAGCATTTT. Protein sequence: CASSGPSAQHF.